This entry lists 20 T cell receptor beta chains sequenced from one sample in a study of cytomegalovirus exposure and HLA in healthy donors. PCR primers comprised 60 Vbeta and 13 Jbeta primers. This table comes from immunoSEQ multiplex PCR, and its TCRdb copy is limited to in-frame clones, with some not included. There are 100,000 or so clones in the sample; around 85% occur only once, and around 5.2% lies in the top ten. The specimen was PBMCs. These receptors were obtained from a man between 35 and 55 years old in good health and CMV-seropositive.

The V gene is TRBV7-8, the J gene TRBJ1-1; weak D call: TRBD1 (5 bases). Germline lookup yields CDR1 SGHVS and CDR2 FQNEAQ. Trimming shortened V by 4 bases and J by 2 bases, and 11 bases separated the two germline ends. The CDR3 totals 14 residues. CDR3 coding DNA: TGTGCCAGCAGCTGGGGGGTGGGAAACACTGAAGCTTTCTTT. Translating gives CASSWGVGNTEAFF.

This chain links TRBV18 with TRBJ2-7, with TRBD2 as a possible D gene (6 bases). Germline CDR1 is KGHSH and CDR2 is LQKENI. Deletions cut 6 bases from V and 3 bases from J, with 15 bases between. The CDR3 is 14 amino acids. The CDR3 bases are TGTGCCAGCTCCTCGGACTCCGGGGGCTACGAGCAGTACTTC. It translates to CASSSDSGGYEQYF.

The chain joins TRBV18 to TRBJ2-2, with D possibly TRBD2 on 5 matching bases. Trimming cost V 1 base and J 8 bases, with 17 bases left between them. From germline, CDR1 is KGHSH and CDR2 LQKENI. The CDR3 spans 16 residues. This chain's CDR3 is CASSPRISAVKGELFF. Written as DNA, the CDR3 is TGTGCCAGCTCACCACGTATATCAGCGGTGAAGGGGGAGCTGTTTTTT.

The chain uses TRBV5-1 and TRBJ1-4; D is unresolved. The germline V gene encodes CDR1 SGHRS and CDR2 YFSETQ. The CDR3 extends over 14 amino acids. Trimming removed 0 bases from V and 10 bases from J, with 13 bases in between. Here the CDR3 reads CASSLDGRGGKLFF. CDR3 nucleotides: TGCGCCAGCAGCTTGGACGGCCGGGGAGGAAAACTGTTTTTT.

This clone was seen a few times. CDR3 in amino acids: CASSLVGAFSEQYF. CDR3 bases: TGTGCCAGCAGCTTAGTAGGGGCGTTTAGCGAGCAGTACTTC. V usage is TRBV11-2 and J usage is TRBJ2-7; possibly TRBD1 for D (5 bases). V was pared by 1 base and J by 6 bases, with 13 bases between. The CDR3 has 14 amino acids. Germline V gene lookup returns CDR1 SGHAT and CDR2 FQNNGV.

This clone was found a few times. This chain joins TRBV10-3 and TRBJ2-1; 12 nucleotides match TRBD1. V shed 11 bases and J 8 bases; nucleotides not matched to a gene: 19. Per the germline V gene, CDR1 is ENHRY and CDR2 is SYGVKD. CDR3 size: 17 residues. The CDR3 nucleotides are TGTGCCTCCATGCCCTCGACCGGGACAGGGGGCAGCGATGAGCAGTTCTTC. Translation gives CASMPSTGTGGSDEQFF.

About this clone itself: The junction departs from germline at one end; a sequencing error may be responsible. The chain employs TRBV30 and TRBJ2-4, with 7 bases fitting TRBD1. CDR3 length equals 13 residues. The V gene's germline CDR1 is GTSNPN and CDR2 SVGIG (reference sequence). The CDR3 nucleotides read TGTGGAAAGGGGGCGGTATCTGAAAACAGTCAGTACTTC. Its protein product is CGKGAVSENSQYF.

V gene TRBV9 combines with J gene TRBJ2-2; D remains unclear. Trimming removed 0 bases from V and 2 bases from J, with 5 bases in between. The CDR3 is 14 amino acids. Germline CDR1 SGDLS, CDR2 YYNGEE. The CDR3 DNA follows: TGTGCCAGCAGCGTAGTTCTAAACACCGGGGAGCTGTTTTTT. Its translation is CASSVVLNTGELFF.

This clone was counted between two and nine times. The CDR3 here is CASKLSGGAYNEQFF. As DNA, the CDR3 is TGCGCCAGCAAACTAAGCGGGGGGGCCTACAATGAGCAGTTCTTC. The V gene is TRBV5-1, the J gene TRBJ2-1, with TRBD2 identical over 10 bases. This CDR3 spans 15 amino acids. Germline V gene lookup returns CDR1 SGHRS and CDR2 YFSETQ. The ends lost 6 bases at V and 2 bases at J; junction bases unmatched: 5.

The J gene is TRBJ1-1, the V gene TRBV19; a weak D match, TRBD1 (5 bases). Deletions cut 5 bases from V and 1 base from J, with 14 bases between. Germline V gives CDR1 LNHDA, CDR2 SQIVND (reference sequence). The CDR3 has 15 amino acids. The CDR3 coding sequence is TGTGCCAGTAGTCACTTCGGACACCCGAACACTGAAGCTTTCTTT. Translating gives CASSHFGHPNTEAFF.

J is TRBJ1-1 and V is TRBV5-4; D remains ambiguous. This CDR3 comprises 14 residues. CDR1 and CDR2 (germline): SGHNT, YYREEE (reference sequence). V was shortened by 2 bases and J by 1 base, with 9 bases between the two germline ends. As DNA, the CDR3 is TGTGCCAGCAGCTTTGGGCAGGAGAACACTGAAGCTTTCTTT. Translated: CASSFGQENTEAFF. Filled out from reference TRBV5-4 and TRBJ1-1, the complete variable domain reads ETGVTQSPTHLIKTRGQQVTLRCSSQSGHNTVSWYQQALGQGPQFIFQYYREEENGRGNFPPRFSGLQFPNYSSELNVNALELDDSALYLCASSFGQENTEAFFGQGTRLTVV.

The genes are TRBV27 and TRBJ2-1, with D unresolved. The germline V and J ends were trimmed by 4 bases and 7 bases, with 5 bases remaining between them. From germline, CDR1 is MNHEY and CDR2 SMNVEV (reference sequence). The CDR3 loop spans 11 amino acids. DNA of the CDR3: TGTGCCAGCAGTTCGAGGAATGAGCAGTTCTTC. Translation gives CASSSRNEQFF.

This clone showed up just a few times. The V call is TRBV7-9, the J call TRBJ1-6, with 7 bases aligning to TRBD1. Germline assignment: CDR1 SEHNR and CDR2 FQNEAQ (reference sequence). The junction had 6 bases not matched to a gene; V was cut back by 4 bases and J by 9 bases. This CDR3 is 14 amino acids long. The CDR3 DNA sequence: TGTGCCAGCAGCTCGCCGAACAGGGGTTCACCCCTCCACTTT. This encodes CASSSPNRGSPLHF.

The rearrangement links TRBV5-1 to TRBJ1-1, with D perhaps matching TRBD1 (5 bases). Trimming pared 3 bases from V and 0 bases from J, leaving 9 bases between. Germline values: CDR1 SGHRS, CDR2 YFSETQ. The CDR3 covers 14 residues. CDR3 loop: CASSSGGVNTEAFF. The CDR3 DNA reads TGCGCCAGCAGCTCGGGAGGGGTGAACACTGAAGCTTTCTTT.

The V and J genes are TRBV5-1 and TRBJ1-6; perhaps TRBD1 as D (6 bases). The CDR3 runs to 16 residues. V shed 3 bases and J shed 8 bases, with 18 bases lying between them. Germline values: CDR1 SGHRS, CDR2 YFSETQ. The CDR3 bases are TGCGCCAGCAGCTCCCAGGGACAATGGCCCCATTCACCCCTCCACTTT. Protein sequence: CASSSQGQWPHSPLHF.

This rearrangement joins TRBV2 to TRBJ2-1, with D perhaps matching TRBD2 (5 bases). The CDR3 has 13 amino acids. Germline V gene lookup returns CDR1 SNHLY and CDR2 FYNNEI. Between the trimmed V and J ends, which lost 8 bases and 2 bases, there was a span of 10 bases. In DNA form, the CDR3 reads TGTGCCAGCGCACTAGTACCCTACAATGAGCAGTTCTTC. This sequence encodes CASALVPYNEQFF.

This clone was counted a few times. The CDR3 region has the DNA TGTGCCAGCAGTGACCAGGGGAATGAGCAGTTCTTC. Its protein is CASSDQGNEQFF. J is TRBJ2-1 and V is TRBV6-4; tentatively, D is TRBD1 (6 bases). This CDR3 has 12 residues. Trimming cost V 2 bases and J 7 bases, with 6 bases left between them. The germline CDR1 and CDR2 sequences are MRHNA and SNTAGT.

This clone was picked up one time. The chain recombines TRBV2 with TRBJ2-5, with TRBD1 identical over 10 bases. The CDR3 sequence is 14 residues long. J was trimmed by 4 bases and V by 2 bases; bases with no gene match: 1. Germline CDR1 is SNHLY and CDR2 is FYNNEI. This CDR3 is CASSERTGGETQYF. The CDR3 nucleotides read TGTGCCAGCAGTGAAAGGACAGGGGGAGAGACCCAGTACTTC.

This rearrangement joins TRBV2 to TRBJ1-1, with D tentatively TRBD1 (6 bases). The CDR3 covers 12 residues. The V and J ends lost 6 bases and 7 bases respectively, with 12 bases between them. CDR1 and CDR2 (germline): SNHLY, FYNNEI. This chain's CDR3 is CASSAEDSEAFF. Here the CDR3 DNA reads TGTGCCAGCAGCGCAGAGGACAGTGAAGCTTTCTTT.

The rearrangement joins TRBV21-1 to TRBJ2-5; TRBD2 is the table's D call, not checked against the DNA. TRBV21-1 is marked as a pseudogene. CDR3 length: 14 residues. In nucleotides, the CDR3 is TGTGCCAGGCAAAAAGGGCGGGAGACGAAGACCCAGTACTTC. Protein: CARQKGRETKTQYF.